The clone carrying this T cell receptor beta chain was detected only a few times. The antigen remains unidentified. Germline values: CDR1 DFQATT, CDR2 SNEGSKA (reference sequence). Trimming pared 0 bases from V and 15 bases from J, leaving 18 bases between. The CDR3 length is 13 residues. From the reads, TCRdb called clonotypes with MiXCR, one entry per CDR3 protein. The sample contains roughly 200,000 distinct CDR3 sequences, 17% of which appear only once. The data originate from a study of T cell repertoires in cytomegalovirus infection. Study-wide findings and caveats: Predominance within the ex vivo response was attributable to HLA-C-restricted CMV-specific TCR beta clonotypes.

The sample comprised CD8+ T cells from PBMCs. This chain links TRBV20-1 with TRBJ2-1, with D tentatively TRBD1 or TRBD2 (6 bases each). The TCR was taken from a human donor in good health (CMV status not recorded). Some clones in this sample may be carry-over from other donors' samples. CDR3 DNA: TGCAGTGCTAGAGATAGAGGGGGGCCTAATCGGTTCTTC. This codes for CSARDRGGPNRFF.